A selection of T cell receptor beta chains follows, all from one sample in a study of siplizumab effects on memory and regulatory T cells. Clones were read by immunoSEQ multiplex PCR, and TCRdb kept only the in-frame ones, dropping some. The sample has more than 85,000 clones; 75% to 95% are singletons. Sequenced sample: CD4+ T cells sorted from blood. The source is a human donor in good health. Some clones in this sample may be carry-over from other donors' samples. The CDR3 runs from the conserved cysteine through the conserved F or W. Each record gives: J gene, V gene, clone size, D gene, CDR3 DNA, CDR3 protein. D genes are given only for firm matches. The size field is filled for only some rows; it gives once, few, many or a size class.

j_gene: TRBJ2-2; v_gene: TRBV11-3; abundance: .; d_gene: .; CDR3nt: TGTGCCAGCAGCTTAGTCGGGGGGCCATTGCCCGGGGAGCTGTTTTTT; CDR3aa: CASSLVGGPLPGELFF
j_gene: TRBJ2-2; v_gene: TRBV7-3; abundance: .; d_gene: .; CDR3nt: TGTGCCAGCAGCCCCCAAGGCGGGAACACCGGGGAGCTGTTTTTT; CDR3aa: CASSPQGGNTGELFF
j_gene: TRBJ2-5; v_gene: TRBV7-8; abundance: .; d_gene: .; CDR3nt: TGTGCCGGACGTCAAGGGGGGGCGATCGAGACCCAGTACTTC; CDR3aa: CAGRQGGAIETQYF
j_gene: TRBJ2-7; v_gene: TRBV23-1; abundance: once; d_gene: TRBD1; CDR3nt: TGCGCCAGCAGTCCCGGCGAGGTTCGGGACAGGGGAGGCCACGAGCAGTACTTC; CDR3aa: CASSPGEVRDRGGHEQYF
j_gene: TRBJ2-2; v_gene: TRBV19; abundance: .; d_gene: .; CDR3nt: TGTGCCAGTAGTATAGCGGGCATACGACAGTCCCGATCAATAGACACCGGGGAGCTGTTTTTT; CDR3aa: CASSIAGIRQSRSIDTGELFF
j_gene: TRBJ2-7; v_gene: TRBV20-1; abundance: .; d_gene: .; CDR3nt: TGCAGTGCTAGCCGGGCCTACGAGCAGTACTTC; CDR3aa: CSASRAYEQYF
j_gene: TRBJ1-1; v_gene: TRBV5-5; abundance: .; d_gene: .; CDR3nt: TGTGCCAGCAGCTTGGCATACGGGGCCACTGAAGCTTTCTTT; CDR3aa: CASSLAYGATEAFF
j_gene: TRBJ2-1; v_gene: TRBV6-1; abundance: .; d_gene: .; CDR3nt: TGTGCCAGCAGTGAAGCCGCAGGTCGGGACAATGAGCAGTTCTTC; CDR3aa: CASSEAAGRDNEQFF
j_gene: TRBJ2-3; v_gene: TRBV6-1; abundance: .; d_gene: TRBD2; CDR3nt: TGTGCCAGCAGTGAAGGATTAGCGGGTACAGATACGCAGTATTTT; CDR3aa: CASSEGLAGTDTQYF
j_gene: TRBJ1-3; v_gene: TRBV5-4; abundance: .; d_gene: .; CDR3nt: TGTGCCAGCAGCTTGGACAGCTCTGGAAACACCATATATTTT; CDR3aa: CASSLDSSGNTIYF
j_gene: TRBJ2-7; v_gene: TRBV5-1; abundance: .; d_gene: .; CDR3nt: TGCGCCAGCAGCTCCCTGGTCGGCTCCTACGAGCAGTACTTC; CDR3aa: CASSSLVGSYEQYF
j_gene: TRBJ2-3; v_gene: TRBV14; abundance: .; d_gene: .; CDR3nt: TGTGCCAGCGGGGGAAGCACAGATACGCAGTATTTT; CDR3aa: CASGGSTDTQYF
j_gene: TRBJ2-3; v_gene: TRBV6-1; abundance: .; d_gene: TRBD2; CDR3nt: TGTGCCAGCGGTTGGGACTACAGAAGCACAGATACGCAGTATTTT; CDR3aa: CASGWDYRSTDTQYF
j_gene: TRBJ2-1; v_gene: TRBV6-5; abundance: .; d_gene: TRBD2; CDR3nt: TGTGCCAGCAGTTTCGGCCTAGCGGGAGGGCTTGAGCAGTTCTTC; CDR3aa: CASSFGLAGGLEQFF
j_gene: TRBJ1-5; v_gene: TRBV7-9; abundance: .; d_gene: .; CDR3nt: TGTGCCAGCAGCTTAGAGGGGACTCAGCCCCAGCATTTT; CDR3aa: CASSLEGTQPQHF
j_gene: TRBJ1-2; v_gene: TRBV18; abundance: .; d_gene: .; CDR3nt: TGTGCCAGCTCACCAGGAAGCAATTATGGCTACACCTTC; CDR3aa: CASSPGSNYGYTF
j_gene: TRBJ2-7; v_gene: TRBV4-2; abundance: once; d_gene: .; CDR3nt: TGTGCCAGCAGCCAAACGGCCGGGATAGAATACTACGAGCAGTACTTC; CDR3aa: CASSQTAGIEYYEQYF
j_gene: TRBJ1-5; v_gene: TRBV19; abundance: .; d_gene: .; CDR3nt: TGTGCCAGTAGTATGGTCCTCGGGGTTAGCAATCAGCCCCAGCATTTT; CDR3aa: CASSMVLGVSNQPQHF
j_gene: TRBJ1-2; v_gene: TRBV5-4; abundance: .; d_gene: .; CDR3nt: TGTGCCAGCAGCTATGACAGTTTATTTGGCTACACCTTC; CDR3aa: CASSYDSLFGYTF
j_gene: TRBJ2-1; v_gene: TRBV5-4; abundance: once; d_gene: .; CDR3nt: TGTGCCAGCAGCCCCTCCCCAGCAGACTACAATGAGCAGTTCTTC; CDR3aa: CASSPSPADYNEQFF
j_gene: TRBJ2-4; v_gene: TRBV27; abundance: few; d_gene: .; CDR3nt: TGTGCCAGCTCCTCGGGTTATAGCATTCAGTACTTC; CDR3aa: CASSSGYSIQYF
j_gene: TRBJ2-3; v_gene: TRBV4-2; abundance: .; d_gene: .; CDR3nt: TGTGCCAGCAGCCAAGATTCGCCTAGCGGCACAGATACGCAGTATTTT; CDR3aa: CASSQDSPSGTDTQYF
j_gene: TRBJ2-3; v_gene: TRBV29-1; abundance: once; d_gene: TRBD1; CDR3nt: TGCAGCGTTGAAGGACAGGGCAGCACAGATACGCAGTATTTT; CDR3aa: CSVEGQGSTDTQYF
j_gene: TRBJ2-3; v_gene: TRBV21-1; abundance: .; d_gene: .; CDR3nt: TGTGCCAGCAGCAAAGCAATCGGTTGTTCAGATACGCAGTATTTT; CDR3aa: CASSKAIGCSDTQYF
j_gene: TRBJ2-6; v_gene: TRBV27; abundance: .; d_gene: .; CDR3nt: TGTGCCAGCAATAGCGGCTCTGGGGCCAACGTCCTGACTTTC; CDR3aa: CASNSGSGANVLTF
j_gene: TRBJ2-1; v_gene: TRBV6-1; abundance: .; d_gene: TRBD2; CDR3nt: TGTGCCAGCAGCGCGAGCGGGGCCTACAATGAGCAGTTCTTC; CDR3aa: CASSASGAYNEQFF
j_gene: TRBJ1-3; v_gene: TRBV7-9; abundance: once; d_gene: TRBD1; CDR3nt: TGTGCCAGCAGCTCATCGACAGGGTCTGGAAACACCATATATTTT; CDR3aa: CASSSSTGSGNTIYF
j_gene: TRBJ1-3; v_gene: TRBV2; abundance: .; d_gene: .; CDR3nt: TGTGCCAGCAGCGAAGCCCCTCCGGACCGCTCTGGAAACACCATATATTTT; CDR3aa: CASSEAPPDRSGNTIYF
j_gene: TRBJ1-5; v_gene: TRBV5-1; abundance: .; d_gene: TRBD1; CDR3nt: TGCGCCAGCAGCCAAGGGACAGATAATCAGCCCCAGCATTTT; CDR3aa: CASSQGTDNQPQHF
j_gene: TRBJ2-7; v_gene: TRBV7-9; abundance: .; d_gene: .; CDR3nt: TGTGCCAGCAGCCCAACCCTTAGGGGACCCTACGAGCAGTACTTC; CDR3aa: CASSPTLRGPYEQYF
j_gene: TRBJ1-1; v_gene: TRBV5-1; abundance: .; d_gene: .; CDR3nt: TGCGCCAGCAGCTTGGACAGGGCGAACACTGAAGCTTTCTTT; CDR3aa: CASSLDRANTEAFF
j_gene: TRBJ1-1; v_gene: TRBV6-6; abundance: once; d_gene: TRBD1; CDR3nt: TGTGCCAGCAGTTACCCCCCCGGACAGGGCGGGATTGAAGCTTTCTTT; CDR3aa: CASSYPPGQGGIEAFF
j_gene: TRBJ1-6; v_gene: TRBV29-1; abundance: .; d_gene: .; CDR3nt: TGCAGCGTTGGGCAGTCAAATAATTCACCCCTCCACTTT; CDR3aa: CSVGQSNNSPLHF
j_gene: TRBJ2-2; v_gene: TRBV4-2; abundance: .; d_gene: .; CDR3nt: TGTGCCAGCAGCCAAGAGTACGCCGGGGAGCTGTTTTTT; CDR3aa: CASSQEYAGELFF
j_gene: TRBJ1-6; v_gene: TRBV5-6; abundance: .; d_gene: TRBD1; CDR3nt: TGTGCCAGCAGTCCGGGACAGAAGAATTCACCCCTCCACTTT; CDR3aa: CASSPGQKNSPLHF
j_gene: TRBJ2-3; v_gene: TRBV5-1; abundance: .; d_gene: TRBD2; CDR3nt: TGCGCCAGCAGCCCCGCCACTAGCGGGAGGACAGATACGCAGTATTTT; CDR3aa: CASSPATSGRTDTQYF
j_gene: TRBJ2-7; v_gene: TRBV21-1; abundance: .; d_gene: .; CDR3nt: TGTGCCAGCAGCCCCGGGTCGGAACTGGCAGGCTACGAGCAGTACTTC; CDR3aa: CASSPGSELAGYEQYF
j_gene: TRBJ2-3; v_gene: TRBV7-9; abundance: .; d_gene: TRBD2; CDR3nt: TGTGCCAGTCGGACTAGCGGGAGTAGTGATACGCAGTATTTT; CDR3aa: CASRTSGSSDTQYF
j_gene: TRBJ2-7; v_gene: TRBV6-6; abundance: .; d_gene: .; CDR3nt: TGTGCCAGCAGTCGAAGCGGTAGCTCCTACGAGCAGTACTTC; CDR3aa: CASSRSGSSYEQYF
j_gene: TRBJ1-6; v_gene: TRBV10-3; abundance: .; d_gene: TRBD1; CDR3nt: TGTGCCATCAGAGCCGGGACAGGGGGCTCGGAAGGTTCACCCCTCCACTTT; CDR3aa: CAIRAGTGGSEGSPLHF
j_gene: TRBJ2-1; v_gene: TRBV19; abundance: .; d_gene: TRBD2; CDR3nt: TGTGCCAGTAGTAATGGACTAGCGGGATACAATGAGCAGTTCTTC; CDR3aa: CASSNGLAGYNEQFF